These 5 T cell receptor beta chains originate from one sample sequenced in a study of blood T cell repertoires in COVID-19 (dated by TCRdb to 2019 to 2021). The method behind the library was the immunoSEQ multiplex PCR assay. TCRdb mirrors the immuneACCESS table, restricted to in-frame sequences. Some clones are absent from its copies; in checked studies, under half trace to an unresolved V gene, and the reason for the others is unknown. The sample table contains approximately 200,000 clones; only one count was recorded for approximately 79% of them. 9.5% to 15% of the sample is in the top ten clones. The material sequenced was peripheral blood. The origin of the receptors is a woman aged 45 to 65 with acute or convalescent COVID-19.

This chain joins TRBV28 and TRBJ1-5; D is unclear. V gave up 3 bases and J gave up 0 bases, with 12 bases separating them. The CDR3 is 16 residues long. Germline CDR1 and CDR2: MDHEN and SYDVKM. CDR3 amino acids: CASSLTAAYSNQPQHF. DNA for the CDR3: TGTGCCAGCAGTTTGACTGCTGCATATAGCAATCAGCCCCAGCATTTT.

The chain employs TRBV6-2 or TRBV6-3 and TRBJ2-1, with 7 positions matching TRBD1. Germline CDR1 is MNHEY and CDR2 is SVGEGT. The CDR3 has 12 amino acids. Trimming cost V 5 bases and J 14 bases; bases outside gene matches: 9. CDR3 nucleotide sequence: TGTGCCAGCAGTGTAGGAGGCAGGGGGAAGTTCTTC. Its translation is CASSVGGRGKFF.

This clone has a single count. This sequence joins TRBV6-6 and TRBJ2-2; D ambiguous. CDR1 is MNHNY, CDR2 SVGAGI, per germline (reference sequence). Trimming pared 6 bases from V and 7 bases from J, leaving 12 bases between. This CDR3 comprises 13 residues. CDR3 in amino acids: CASSLNPRGELFF. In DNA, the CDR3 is TGTGCCAGCAGCCTAAATCCCCGCGGGGAGCTGTTTTTT.

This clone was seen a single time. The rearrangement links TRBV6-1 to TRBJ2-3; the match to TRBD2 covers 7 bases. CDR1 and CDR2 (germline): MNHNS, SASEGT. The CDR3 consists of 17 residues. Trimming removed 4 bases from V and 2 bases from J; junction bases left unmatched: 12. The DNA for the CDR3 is TGTGCCAGCAGTGCTTCTCGAGGAGCGGGGAACACAGATACGCAGTATTTT. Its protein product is CASSASRGAGNTDTQYF.

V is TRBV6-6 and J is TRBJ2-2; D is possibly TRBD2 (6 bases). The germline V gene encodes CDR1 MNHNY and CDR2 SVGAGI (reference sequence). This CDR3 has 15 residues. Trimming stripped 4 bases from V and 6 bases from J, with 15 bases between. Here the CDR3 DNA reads TGTGCCAGCAGTTCCGTCGGAGGGAAATCCGGGGAGCTGTTTTTT. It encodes CASSSVGGKSGELFF.